Described below is a single TCR beta chain sequence and its context. Time point specified: persistent/refractory GD, antithyroid drugs over 5 years with positive TRAb. The authors made the TCR library using RNA they extracted from PBMCs. In this cohort, patients came from an endocrinology department located in Xi'an, China. This record belongs to a study of regulatory T cells in long-lasting Graves disease. Arm-PCR with iRepertoire HTBI primers amplified the CDR3 regions for these TCR beta libraries. TCRdb fed the multiplex PCR reads into MiXCR, producing one record per CDR3 protein. The repertoire holds nearly 350,000 distinct CDR3 sequences, with around a fifth as singletons. This sequence was found in a female donor with Graves disease. The specimen comprised peripheral blood mononuclear cells (PBMCs), sampled when the disease was refractory, from a patient treated with antithyroid drugs.

CDR3 in amino acids: CASSSRQVEAFF. In nucleotides, the CDR3 is TGTGCCAGCAGCTCTCGACAAGTAGAAGCTTTCTTT. This chain connects TRBV5-6 to TRBJ1-1; D remains unclear. The CDR3 covers 12 residues. Looked up from germline, CDR1 is SGHDT and CDR2 is YYEEEE. V lost 3 bases and J 8 bases, leaving 11 bases between the germline ends.